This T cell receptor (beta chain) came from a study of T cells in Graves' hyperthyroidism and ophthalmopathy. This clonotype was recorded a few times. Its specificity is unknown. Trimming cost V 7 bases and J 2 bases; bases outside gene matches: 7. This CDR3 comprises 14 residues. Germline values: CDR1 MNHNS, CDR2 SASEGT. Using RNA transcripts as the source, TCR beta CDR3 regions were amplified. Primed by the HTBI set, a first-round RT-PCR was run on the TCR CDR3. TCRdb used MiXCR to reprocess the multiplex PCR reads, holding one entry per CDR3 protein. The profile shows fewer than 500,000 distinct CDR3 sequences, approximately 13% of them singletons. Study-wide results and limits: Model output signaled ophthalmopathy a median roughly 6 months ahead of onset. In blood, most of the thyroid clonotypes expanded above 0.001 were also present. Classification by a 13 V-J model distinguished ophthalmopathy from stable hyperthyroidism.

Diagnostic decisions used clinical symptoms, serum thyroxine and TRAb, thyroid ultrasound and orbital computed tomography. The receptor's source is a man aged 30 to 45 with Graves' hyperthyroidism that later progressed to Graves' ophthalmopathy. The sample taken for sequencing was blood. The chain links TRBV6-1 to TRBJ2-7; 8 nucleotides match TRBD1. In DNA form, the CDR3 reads TGTGCCAGCACCGACAGGGGTGATACCTACGAGCAGTACTTC. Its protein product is CASTDRGDTYEQYF.